The entry below describes one TCR beta chain. Its matching antigen is unknown. TCRdb reanalysed the reads using MiXCR and keeps one entry per CDR3 protein. The sample consists of about 890,000 distinct CDR3 sequences, around 29% of them appearing once. The data were taken from a study of T cell repertoires in cytomegalovirus infection. Study-level information: Selected CMV epitopes included recently identified HLA-C-restricted ones as well as well-studied HLA-B-restricted ones. Public TCR beta signatures provided an indication of both CMV infection and a matching HLA type.

Study-level results: The ex vivo response showed dominance by HLA-C-restricted CMV-specific TCR beta clonotypes.

V gave up 6 bases and J gave up 0 bases, with 8 bases separating them. The CDR3 length is 12 residues. The germline V gene has CDR1 DFQATT and CDR2 SNEGSKA (reference sequence). Source: cultured CD8+ T cells from PBMCs, taken from culture after CMV antigen stimulation. This chain links TRBV20-1 with TRBJ2-5; the D gene is possibly TRBD2 (5 bases). This clonotype originated in a human donor in good health (CMV status not recorded). Some clones in this sample may be carry-over from other donors' samples. The chain's CDR3 is CSATDYQETQYF. The CDR3 DNA reads TGCAGTGCAACGGACTACCAAGAGACCCAGTACTTC.